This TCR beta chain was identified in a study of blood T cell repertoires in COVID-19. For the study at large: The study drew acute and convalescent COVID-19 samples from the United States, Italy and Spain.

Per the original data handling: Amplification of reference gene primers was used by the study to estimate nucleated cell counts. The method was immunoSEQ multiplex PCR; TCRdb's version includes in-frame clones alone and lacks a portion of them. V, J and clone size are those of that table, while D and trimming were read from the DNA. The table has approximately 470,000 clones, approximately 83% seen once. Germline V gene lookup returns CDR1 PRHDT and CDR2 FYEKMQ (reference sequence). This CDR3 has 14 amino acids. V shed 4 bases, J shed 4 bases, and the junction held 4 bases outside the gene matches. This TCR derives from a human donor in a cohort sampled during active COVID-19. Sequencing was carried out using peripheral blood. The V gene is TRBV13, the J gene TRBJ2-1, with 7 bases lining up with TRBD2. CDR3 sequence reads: CASSSLAEYNEQFF. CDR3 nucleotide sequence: TGTGCCAGCAGCTCGCTAGCGGAATACAATGAGCAGTTCTTC. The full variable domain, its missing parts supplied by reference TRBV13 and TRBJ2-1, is AAGVIQSPRHLIKEKRETATLKCYPIPRHDTVYWYQQGPGQDPQFLISFYEKMQSDKGSIPDRFSAQQFSDYHSELNMSSLELGDSALYFCASSSLAEYNEQFFGPGTRLTVL.